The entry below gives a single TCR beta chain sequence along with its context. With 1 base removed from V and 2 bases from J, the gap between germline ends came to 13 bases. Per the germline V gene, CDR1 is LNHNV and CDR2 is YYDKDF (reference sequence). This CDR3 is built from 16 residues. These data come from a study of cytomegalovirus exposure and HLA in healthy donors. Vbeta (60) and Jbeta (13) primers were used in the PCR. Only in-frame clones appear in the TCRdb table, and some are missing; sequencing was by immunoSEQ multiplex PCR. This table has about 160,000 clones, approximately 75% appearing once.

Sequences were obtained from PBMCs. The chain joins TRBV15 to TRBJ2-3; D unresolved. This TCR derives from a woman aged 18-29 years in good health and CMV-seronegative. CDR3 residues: CATSRGGSFVTDTQYF. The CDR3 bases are TGTGCCACCAGCAGAGGCGGCAGCTTTGTCACAGATACGCAGTATTTT.